These T cell receptor beta chains were read from a single sample in a study of blood T cell repertoires in COVID-19. TCRdb's table, derived via immunoSEQ multiplex PCR, lists solely in-frame clones and lacks some. Among 45,000 or so clones listed, around 83% were seen once. Material for sequencing was peripheral blood. The receptors shown here come from a man aged 40-50 years with active COVID-19. The CDR3 runs from the conserved cysteine through the conserved F or W. The order of the fields is V gene, J gene, CDR3 protein.

TRBV7-9	TRBJ1-2	CASSLVSRVWNGYTF
TRBV7-2	TRBJ2-3	CASSQPFRRDTQYF
TRBV7-3	TRBJ2-3	CASSLDRGNTDTQYF
TRBV11-2	TRBJ2-2	CASSRGEFSGDTGELFF
TRBV6-1	TRBJ2-7	CASSDGQGGASTYEQYF
TRBV7-2	TRBJ1-2	CASSYTGGNGYTF
TRBV5-4	TRBJ2-1	CASSPAGEGADEQFF
TRBV28	TRBJ2-7	CASTLSGGEAPYEQYF
TRBV5-1	TRBJ2-3	CASSLGRGYTDTQYF
TRBV7-6	TRBJ2-7	CASTQGLADSSYEQYF
TRBV9	TRBJ1-5	CASSVGEGSWQPQHF
TRBV9	TRBJ2-1	CASSVGLAGGFNEQFF
TRBV2	TRBJ2-3	CASSEQGGTDTQYF
TRBV28	TRBJ2-6	CASSLWGLRANVLTF